The sequence of this T cell receptor (beta chain) was determined in a study of beta chain features in type 1 diabetes listed by TCRdb under 2018. About the investigation overall: Patients and healthy donors did not differ in mean age, gender distribution, total cell number or subset yield. Regulatory and stem cell-like memory subsets were isolated from only 8 patients and about eight healthy donors, whereas naive and central memory subsets came from all 30 or so donors. A total of 90 million to 120 million sorted cells were examined across all samples, and a strong correlation was observed between cell number per subset and RNA yield. In the study, TCRB repertoires of sorted circulating CD4+ T cell subsets from recently diagnosed type 1 diabetes patients were compared with those of matched healthy donors. General findings and caveats noted by the study authors: In all four CD4+ subsets, TCRB CDR3 length was moderately but significantly shorter in type 1 diabetes patients. Shorter templates might have been favored by PCR, but patient and control samples were amplified and corrected together, so both groups would have been affected equally by any skew. Because the HLA sub-analyses included only small numbers of individuals, any influence of HLA type on TCRB rearrangement was left unresolved. Fewer insertions and more nucleotide deletions at VDJ recombination sites were observed in patients with type 1 diabetes, implying thymic rearrangement abnormalities. Because cDNA rather than genomic DNA was sequenced, highly expressing activated cells could have been over-represented, although no difference in activation and CD3 levels was found between groups. Naive, central memory and regulatory TCRB repertoires appeared to be more alike among patients than among healthy donors.

Between the V and J ends, shortened by 7 bases and 4 bases respectively, the junction contains 11 bases. The CDR3 goes from the cysteine to the phenylalanine over 14 residues. The only DNA kept is the CDR3, 42 bases in frame from the first base. CDR1 and CDR2 are drawn from the germline V gene: WSHSY, SAAADI. From each donor, a single peripheral blood sample of 100 to 150 mL on average was drawn into heparinised tubes. Using a panel that included CD45RO, CCR7, CD25, CD127, CD95 and CD27, naive, central memory, regulatory and stem cell-like memory CD4+ T cells were sorted on a BD FACSAria II. Purity was above 95% for every sorted population. PBMCs were separated immediately by Lymphoprep density gradient centrifugation and were stained directly, without being cultured. Samples were stained and sorted in pairs, with one healthy donor and one patient per experiment, so that batch effects were minimized.

All of the isolated RNA was reverse transcribed with the High Capacity cDNA Reverse Transcription Kit, so expressed TCRB transcripts were sequenced. Naive, central memory and regulatory T cell samples underwent deep immunoSEQ sequencing, averaging about 3.57 million total reads per sample. Sorted cells were lysed in RLT buffer, and RNA was extracted using DNase-treated RNeasy Micro or Mini kits according to cell number. Each cell subset was processed on its own to prevent cross-contamination, while patient and healthy donor samples were processed together. The immunoSEQ multiplex PCR was used to amplify TCRB sequences from cDNA, generating 87-bp fragments that spanned the CDR3 region. Sequencing of the amplicons was done on the Illumina HiSeq platform. The paper's data handling went like this. Synthetic template baselines were used to correct PCR bias computationally, reads within Hamming distance 2 were collapsed, and singletons that could not be merged were discarded. By aligning reads against IMGT, V, D and J genes, CDR3 length, and insertions or deletions at six rearrangement sites were assigned. Within each subset, clonotype counts were normalized to the number of sorted cells before true diversity and Gini coefficients were calculated with the tcR R package. The overlap coefficient, calculated on TCRB nucleotide sequences, was used to measure repertoire sharing. Entries here come from immuneACCESS through TCRdb and include only in-frame sequences with V and J called. Some clones fail to appear in such tables; in the studies checked, an unresolved V gene covers under half of the shortfall, and the cause of the remainder is unknown. D and trimming come from the DNA, and the V and J calls and clone size come from that table. In all, the sample holds some 130,000 clones, and 7.5% to 9.5% of those were seen once. The top ten clonotypes cover under 0.9% of the sample.

This clone was detected a few times. Its antigen has not been determined. No clone much larger than this one lies a single base away; base qualities are absent. Sequenced sample: central memory CD4+ T cells from blood. The receptor was isolated from a man in his thirties or forties with type 1 diabetes. Recombination linked TRBV10-2 to TRBJ1-6, and the D gene may be TRBD1, 5 bases matching. The CDR3 loop reads CASMGGPYNSPLHF. The sequenced DNA: TGCGCCAGCATGGGGGGACCTTATAATTCACCCCTCCACTTT.